The sequence of this T cell receptor beta chain was determined in a study of blood T cells in healthy people across ages. Study in general: With template switching, about one barcoded beta molecule was captured per two T cells. Study findings and constraints: When set beside aged donors, long-lived donors presented more naive CD4+ cells and higher diversity. As age increased, TCR beta diversity per million T cells fell in a roughly linear fashion. The percentage of naive T cells correlated strongly with TCR beta diversity.

This CDR3 spans 14 amino acids. Germline V CDR1 and CDR2: MNHNY, SVGAGI (reference sequence). The use of a sample-barcoded 5' primer and a J-beta primer mix characterized a second PCR of roughly 7 to 12 cycles. TCRdb re-derived calls from the 5' RACE reads in MiXCR, one entry per CDR3 protein. This sample has 780,000 or so distinct CDR3 sequences; around 50% occur once, and the top ten carry 25% to 30%. Remarks on this clonotype: The antigen is not known. Germline and junction disagree at one end, which may indicate a read error.

This sequence was found in a man aged 35 to 55 in good health. The chain uses TRBV6-6 and TRBJ2-5, with 9 positions matching TRBD1. Sequencing was carried out using blood. The CDR3 reads CASKTGGVEETRYF. The CDR3 bases are TGTGCCAGTAAAACAGGGGGCGTTGAAGAGACCCGGTACTTC.